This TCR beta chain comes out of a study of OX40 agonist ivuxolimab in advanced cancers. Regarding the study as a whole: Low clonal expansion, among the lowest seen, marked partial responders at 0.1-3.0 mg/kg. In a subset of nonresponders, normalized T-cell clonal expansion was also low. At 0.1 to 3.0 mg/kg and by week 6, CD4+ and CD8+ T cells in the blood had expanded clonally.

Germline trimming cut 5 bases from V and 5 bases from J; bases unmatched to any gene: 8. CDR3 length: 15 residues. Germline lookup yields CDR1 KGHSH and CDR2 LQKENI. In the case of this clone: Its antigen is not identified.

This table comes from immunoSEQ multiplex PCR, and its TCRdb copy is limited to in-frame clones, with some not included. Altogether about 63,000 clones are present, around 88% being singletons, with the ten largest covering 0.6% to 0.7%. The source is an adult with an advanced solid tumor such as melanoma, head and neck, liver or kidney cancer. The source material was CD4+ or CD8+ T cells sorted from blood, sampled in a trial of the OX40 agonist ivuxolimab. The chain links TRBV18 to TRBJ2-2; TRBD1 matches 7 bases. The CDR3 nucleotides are TGTGCCAGCTCAATACAGGGGCCCGAGACCGGGGAGCTGTTTTTT. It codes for CASSIQGPETGELFF.